This T cell receptor beta chain was profiled in a study of beta chain features in type 1 diabetes (dated by TCRdb to the late 2010s). Study-level background: Mean age, gender distribution, total cell number and subset yield were not different between patients and healthy donors. A total of around 110,000,000 sorted cells were examined across all samples, and RNA yield correlated strongly with the number of cells per subset. In the study, recently diagnosed type 1 diabetes patients and matched healthy donors were compared on the TCRB repertoires of their sorted circulating CD4+ T cell subsets. Regulatory and stem cell-like memory subsets were isolated from only 8 patients and roughly 8 healthy donors, whereas naive and central memory subsets came from all 30 or so donors.

What the authors observed across the whole study: Naive, central memory and regulatory TCRB repertoires appeared to be more alike among patients than among healthy donors. At VDJ recombination sites, type 1 diabetes patients had fewer insertions and more deleted nucleotides, which implies abnormalities in thymic rearrangement. Because cDNA was sequenced instead of genomic DNA, activated cells with high expression could be over-represented, although the groups did not differ in activation or CD3 levels. In all four CD4+ subsets, TCRB CDR3 length was moderately but significantly shorter in type 1 diabetes patients. PCR might favor shorter templates, but patient and control samples were amplified and corrected together, so any skew would affect both groups equally. Because the HLA sub-analyses included only small numbers of individuals, any influence of HLA type on TCRB rearrangement was left unresolved.

The entire isolated RNA was reverse transcribed using the High Capacity cDNA Reverse Transcription Kit, and thus expressed TCRB transcripts were sequenced. Naive, central memory and regulatory T cell samples underwent deep immunoSEQ sequencing, averaging about 3.3 million total reads per sample. Sorted cells were lysed in RLT buffer and RNA was extracted with DNase-treated RNeasy Micro or Mini kits, depending on cell number. Each cell subset was processed separately to prevent cross-contamination, with patient and healthy donor samples processed together. The immunoSEQ multiplex PCR was used to amplify TCRB sequences from cDNA, generating 87-bp fragments that spanned the CDR3 region. The amplicons were sequenced using the Illumina HiSeq platform. The original methods were these. Synthetic template baselines were used to correct PCR bias computationally, reads within Hamming distance 2 were collapsed together, and singletons that could not be merged were discarded. By aligning reads against IMGT, V, D and J genes, CDR3 length, and insertions or deletions at six rearrangement sites were assigned. Clonotype counts were normalized to sorted cell number within each subset before computing true diversity and Gini coefficients with the tcR R package. The overlap coefficient, calculated on TCRB nucleotide sequences, was used to measure repertoire sharing. TCRdb retrieved this table from immuneACCESS and kept in-frame rearrangements only. Not all clones are present; in checked studies, unresolved V genes account for under half, and no reason is known for the remainder. The D gene and trimming were derived from the DNA, and the V and J assignments and clone size from that table. The sample profile shows about 130,000 clones; around a tenth of them were found once. The ten largest clones add up to about 0.68% of the sample.

Each donor gave one peripheral blood draw, averaging approximately 110 mL, which was collected into heparinised tubes. A BD FACSAria II and a panel including CD45RO, CCR7, CD25, CD127, CD95 and CD27 were used to sort naive, central memory, regulatory and stem cell-like memory CD4+ T cells. Purity was above 95% for every sorted population. PBMCs were isolated right away by Lymphoprep density gradient centrifugation and were stained directly, without culture. So that batch effects would be minimized, each experiment stained and sorted samples in pairs, pairing one healthy donor with one patient. As regards this clone: Its recognized antigen is unknown. Base qualities are not provided; no much larger clone lies one nucleotide away.

The clonotype was recovered from a man aged 18 to 29 in good health. Sequencing was carried out using central memory CD4+ T cells from blood.

The nucleotide sequence is TGTGCCAGCAGCTCAAGGGGGCTGGGGGACTATGGCTACACCTTC. This codes for CASSSRGLGDYGYTF. Recombination connected TRBV7-2 to TRBJ1-2, with 7 bases aligning to TRBD1. Based on the germline V gene, the CDR1 and CDR2 sequences are SGHTA and FQGNSA. From the cysteine through the phenylalanine, the CDR3 covers 15 amino acids. The sequence is cut down to CDR3 DNA, 45 bases in frame from base 1. The germline V and J ends show losses of 4 bases and 3 bases respectively, and no gene match explains 8 bases of the junction.